This T cell receptor beta chain was observed in a study of blood T cell repertoires in COVID-19. V lost 5 bases and J 7 bases, leaving 11 bases between the germline ends. CDR1 is KGHSH and CDR2 is LQKENI in the germline V gene. The CDR3 contains 13 residues. Per the study methods: Amplifying reference gene primers gave estimates of nucleated cell counts. The repertoire was sequenced with immunoSEQ multiplex PCR; TCRdb's copy has only in-frame clones and lacks some. V, J and clone size are taken as reported in that table, and D and trimming were inferred from the DNA itself. This table holds 100,000 to 150,000 clones, about nine tenths found once.

The chain carries TRBV18 and TRBJ2-2; no reliable D call. Material: peripheral blood. The clonotype comes from a woman aged 70-85 years with COVID-19, enrolled during active disease. The CDR3 sequence: CASSSVFFGELFF. The DNA of the CDR3 is TGTGCCAGCTCATCAGTTTTCTTCGGGGAGCTGTTTTTT.